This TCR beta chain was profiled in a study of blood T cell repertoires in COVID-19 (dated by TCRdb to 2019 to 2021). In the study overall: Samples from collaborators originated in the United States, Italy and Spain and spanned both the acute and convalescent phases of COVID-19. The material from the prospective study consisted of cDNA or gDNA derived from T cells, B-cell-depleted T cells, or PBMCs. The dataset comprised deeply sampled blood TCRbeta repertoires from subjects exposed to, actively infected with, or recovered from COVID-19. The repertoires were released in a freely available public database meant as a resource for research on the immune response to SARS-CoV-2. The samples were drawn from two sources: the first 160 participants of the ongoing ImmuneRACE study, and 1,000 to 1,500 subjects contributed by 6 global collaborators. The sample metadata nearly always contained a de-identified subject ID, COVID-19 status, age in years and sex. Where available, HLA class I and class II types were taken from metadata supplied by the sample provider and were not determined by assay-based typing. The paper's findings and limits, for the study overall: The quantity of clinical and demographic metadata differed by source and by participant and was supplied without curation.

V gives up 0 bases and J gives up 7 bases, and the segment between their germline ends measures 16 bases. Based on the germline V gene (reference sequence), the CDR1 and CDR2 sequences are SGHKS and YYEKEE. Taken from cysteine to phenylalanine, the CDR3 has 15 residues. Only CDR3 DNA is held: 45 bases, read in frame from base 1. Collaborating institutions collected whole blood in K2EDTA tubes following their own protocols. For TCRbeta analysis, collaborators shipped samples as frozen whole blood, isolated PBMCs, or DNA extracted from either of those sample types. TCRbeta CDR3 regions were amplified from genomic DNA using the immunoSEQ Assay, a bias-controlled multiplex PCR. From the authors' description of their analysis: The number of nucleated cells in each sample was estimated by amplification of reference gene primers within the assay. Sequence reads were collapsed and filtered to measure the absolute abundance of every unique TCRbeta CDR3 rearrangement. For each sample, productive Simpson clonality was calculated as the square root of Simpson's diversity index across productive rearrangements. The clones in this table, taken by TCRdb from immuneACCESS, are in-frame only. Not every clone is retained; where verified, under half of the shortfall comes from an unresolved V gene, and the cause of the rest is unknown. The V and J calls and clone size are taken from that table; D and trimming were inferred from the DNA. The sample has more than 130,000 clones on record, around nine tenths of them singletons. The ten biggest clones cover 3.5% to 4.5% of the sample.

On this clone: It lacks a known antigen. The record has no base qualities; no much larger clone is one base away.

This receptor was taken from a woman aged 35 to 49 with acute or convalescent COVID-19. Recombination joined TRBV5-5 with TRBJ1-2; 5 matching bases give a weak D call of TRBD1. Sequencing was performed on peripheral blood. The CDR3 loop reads CASSLDQGMVGGYTF. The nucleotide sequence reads TGTGCCAGCAGCTTGGATCAGGGAATGGTTGGTGGCTACACCTTC.